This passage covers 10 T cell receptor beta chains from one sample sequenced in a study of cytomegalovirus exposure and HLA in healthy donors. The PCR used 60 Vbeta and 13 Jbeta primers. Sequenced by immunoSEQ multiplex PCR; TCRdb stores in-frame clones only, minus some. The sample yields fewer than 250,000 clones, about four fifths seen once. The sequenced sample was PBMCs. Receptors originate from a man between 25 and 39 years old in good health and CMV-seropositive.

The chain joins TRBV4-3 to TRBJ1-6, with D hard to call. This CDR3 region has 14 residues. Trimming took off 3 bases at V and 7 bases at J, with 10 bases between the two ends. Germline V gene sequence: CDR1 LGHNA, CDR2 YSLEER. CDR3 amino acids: CASSHSGENSPLHF. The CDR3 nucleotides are TGCGCCAGCAGCCATTCGGGAGAAAATTCACCCCTCCACTTT.

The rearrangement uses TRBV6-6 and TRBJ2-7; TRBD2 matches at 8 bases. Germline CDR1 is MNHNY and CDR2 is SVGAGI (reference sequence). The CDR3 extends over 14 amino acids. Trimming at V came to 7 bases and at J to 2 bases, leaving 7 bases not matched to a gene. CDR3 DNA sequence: TGTGCCAGCACCCGGGGGGGTGCAACCTACGAGCAGTACTTC. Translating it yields CASTRGGATYEQYF.

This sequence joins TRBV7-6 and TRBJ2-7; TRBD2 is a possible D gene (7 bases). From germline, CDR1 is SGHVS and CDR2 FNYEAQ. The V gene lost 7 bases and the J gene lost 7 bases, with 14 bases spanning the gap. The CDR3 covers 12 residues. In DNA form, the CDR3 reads TGTGCCAGCACCGAAGGGGGGGGTGAGCAGTACTTC. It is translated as CASTEGGGEQYF. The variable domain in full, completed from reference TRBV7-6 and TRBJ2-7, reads GAGVSQSPRYKVTKRGQDVALRCDPISGHVSLYWYRQALGQGPEFLTYFNYEAQQDKSGLPNDRFSAERPEGSISTLTIQRTEQRDSAMYRCASTEGGGEQYFGPGTRLTVT.

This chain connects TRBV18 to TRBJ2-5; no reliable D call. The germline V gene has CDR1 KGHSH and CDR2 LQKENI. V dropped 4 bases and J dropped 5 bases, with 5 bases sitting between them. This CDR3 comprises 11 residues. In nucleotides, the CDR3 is TGTGCCAGCTCACTAGAGGAGACCCAGTACTTC. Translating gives CASSLEETQYF.

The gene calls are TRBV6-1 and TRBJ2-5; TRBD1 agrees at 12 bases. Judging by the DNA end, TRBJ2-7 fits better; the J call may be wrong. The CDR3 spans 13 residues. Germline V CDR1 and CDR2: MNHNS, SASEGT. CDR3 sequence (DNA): TGTGCCAGTACCGGGACAGGGGGCAGCGAGCAGTACTTC. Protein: CASTGTGGSEQYF.

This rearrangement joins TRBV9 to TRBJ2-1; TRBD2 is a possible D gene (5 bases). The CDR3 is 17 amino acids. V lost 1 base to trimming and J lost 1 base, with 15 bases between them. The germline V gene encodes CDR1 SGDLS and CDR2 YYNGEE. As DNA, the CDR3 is TGTGCCAGCAGCGTATTGGGAGCATCTCCTTCCTACAATGAGCAGTTCTTC. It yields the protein CASSVLGASPSYNEQFF.

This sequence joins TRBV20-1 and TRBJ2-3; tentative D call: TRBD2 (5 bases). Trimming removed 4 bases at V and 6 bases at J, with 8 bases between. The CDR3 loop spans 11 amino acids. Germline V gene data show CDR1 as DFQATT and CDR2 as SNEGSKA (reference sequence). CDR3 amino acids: CSATIADTQYF. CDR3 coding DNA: TGCAGTGCTACCATAGCGGATACGCAGTATTTT.

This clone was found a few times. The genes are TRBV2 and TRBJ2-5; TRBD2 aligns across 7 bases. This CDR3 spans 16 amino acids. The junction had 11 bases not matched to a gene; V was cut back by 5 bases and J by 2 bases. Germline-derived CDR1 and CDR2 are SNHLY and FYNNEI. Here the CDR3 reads CASSSGRTSRQETQYF. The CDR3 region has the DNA TGTGCCAGCAGTTCAGGGAGGACTAGTCGACAAGAGACCCAGTACTTC.

The CDR3 spells CASSSRLAGSSYEQYF. CDR3 nucleotide sequence: TGTGCCAGCAGCTCCCGACTAGCGGGGAGCTCCTACGAGCAGTACTTC. This chain links TRBV11-2 with TRBJ2-7; 11 nucleotides line up with TRBD2. Germline V CDR1 and CDR2: SGHAT, FQNNGV. This CDR3 contains 16 residues. V lost 4 bases, J lost 0 bases, and 5 bases stayed unmatched.

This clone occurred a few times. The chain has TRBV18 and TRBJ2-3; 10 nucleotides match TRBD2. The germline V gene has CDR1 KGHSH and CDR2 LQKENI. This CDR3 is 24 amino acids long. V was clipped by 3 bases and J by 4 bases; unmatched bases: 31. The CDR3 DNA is TGTGCCAGCTCACCGTCGTTCCGGGACGGGAAGTGGACTAGCGGAGTCGGACCTCCAGATACGCAGTATTTT. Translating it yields CASSPSFRDGKWTSGVGPPDTQYF.